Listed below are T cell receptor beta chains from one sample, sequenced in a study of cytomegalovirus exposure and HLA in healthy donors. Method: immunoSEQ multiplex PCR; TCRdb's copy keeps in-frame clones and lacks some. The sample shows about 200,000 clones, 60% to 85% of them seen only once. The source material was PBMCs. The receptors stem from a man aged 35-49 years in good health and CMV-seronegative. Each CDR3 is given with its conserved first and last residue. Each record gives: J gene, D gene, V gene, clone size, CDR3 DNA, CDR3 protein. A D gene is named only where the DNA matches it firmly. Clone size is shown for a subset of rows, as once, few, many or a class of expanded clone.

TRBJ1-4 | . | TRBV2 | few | TGTGCCAGCAGTGATCGGGGGTGGGATGAAAAACTGTTTTTT | CASSDRGWDEKLFF
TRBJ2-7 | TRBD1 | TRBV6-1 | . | TGTGCCAGCAGTGAAGGCTACAGGGGGCTCGAGCAGTACTTC | CASSEGYRGLEQYF
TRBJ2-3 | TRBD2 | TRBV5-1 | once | TGCGCCAGCAGCTTGAGAACAGCGGGAGTTTCGGATACGCAGTATTTT | CASSLRTAGVSDTQYF
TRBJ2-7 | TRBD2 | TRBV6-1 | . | TGTGCCAGCAGTGAAGGAGGTAGCGGGAGCGACGAGCAGTACTTC | CASSEGGSGSDEQYF
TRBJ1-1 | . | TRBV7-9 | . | TGTGCCAGCAATGTGCAGGGGCAGGGCACTGAAGCTTTCTTT | CASNVQGQGTEAFF
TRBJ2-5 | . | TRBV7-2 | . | TGTGCCAGCAGCATTCCCCGCGCAGGGGGGAAAGAGACCCAGTACTTC | CASSIPRAGGKETQYF
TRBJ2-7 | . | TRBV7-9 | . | TGTGCCAGCAGCTCCGACAGGATCTCCTACGAGCAGTACTTC | CASSSDRISYEQYF
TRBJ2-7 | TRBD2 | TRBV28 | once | TGTGCCAGCAAGTCCGGGGGGGAGTACGAGCAGTACTTC | CASKSGGEYEQYF
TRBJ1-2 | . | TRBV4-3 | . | TGCGCCAGCAGCCAAGAAAAAAACAGTCGATCCTATGGCTACACCTTC | CASSQEKNSRSYGYTF
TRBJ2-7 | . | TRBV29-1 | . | TGCAGCGTGGGTACTAGGGAGCAGTACTTC | CSVGTREQYF
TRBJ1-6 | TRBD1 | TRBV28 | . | TGTGCCAGCAGCCAGGGGGGAAAGTATAATTCACCCCTCCACTTT | CASSQGGKYNSPLHF
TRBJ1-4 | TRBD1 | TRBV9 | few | TGTGCCAGCAGCGCGGCCGGGACAGGGAACGAAAAACTGTTTTTT | CASSAAGTGNEKLFF
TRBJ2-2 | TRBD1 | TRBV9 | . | TGTGCCAGCAGCGCCGGACAGGACCACACCGGGGAGCTGTTTTTT | CASSAGQDHTGELFF
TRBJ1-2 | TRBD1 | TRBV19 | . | TGTGCCAGTGGCCCCAGGGGGCTGCAGGTCTACACCTTC | CASGPRGLQVYTF
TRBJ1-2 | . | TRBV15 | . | TGTGCCACCAGCAGAGATTTTCAGGATGGCTACACCTTC | CATSRDFQDGYTF
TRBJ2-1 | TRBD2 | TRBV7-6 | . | TGTGCCAGCAGCTTGGTTCTGCTAGCGGGAGTGTCGGATGAGCAGTTCTTC | CASSLVLLAGVSDEQFF
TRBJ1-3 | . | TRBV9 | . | TGTGCCAGCAGCGTTCAGGGTACCTCTGGAAACACCATATATTTT | CASSVQGTSGNTIYF
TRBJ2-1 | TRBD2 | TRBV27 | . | TGTGCCAGCAGTCTCCAAAAGCGGGGGGATTACAATGAGCAGTTCTTC | CASSLQKRGDYNEQFF
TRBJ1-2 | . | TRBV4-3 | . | TGCGCCAGCAGCCAGCCTCGGGGGGGACTAAACTATGGCTACACCTTC | CASSQPRGGLNYGYTF
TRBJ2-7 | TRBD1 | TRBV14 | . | TGTGCCAGCAGCCTCGGGACAGGGGTCCCCGAGCAGTACTTC | CASSLGTGVPEQYF
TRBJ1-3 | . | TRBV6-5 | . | TGTGCCAGCAGTTACTCGAGGAGTGCGAACACCATATATTTT | CASSYSRSANTIYF
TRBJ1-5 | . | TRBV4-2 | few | TGTGCCAGCAGCCAAGATCGACTAGGGGCCGAATTGCATTTT | CASSQDRLGAELHF
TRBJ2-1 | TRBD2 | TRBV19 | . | TGTGCCAGTAGTACCAGACTAGCGGGAGGAAAGAATGAGCAGTTCTTC | CASSTRLAGGKNEQFF
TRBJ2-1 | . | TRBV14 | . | TGTGCCAGCAGCCGGGCGGGACTTCCAGGGATTGGTGAGCAGTTCTTC | CASSRAGLPGIGEQFF
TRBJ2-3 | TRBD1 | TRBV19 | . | TGTGCCAGTAGTATTAGCCAAACAGGGGGCTGGTCAGATACGCAGTATTTT | CASSISQTGGWSDTQYF
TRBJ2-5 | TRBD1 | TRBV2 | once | TGTGCCAGCAGTATGATGGGGGCCAGGGGGCAAGAGACCCAGTACTTC | CASSMMGARGQETQYF
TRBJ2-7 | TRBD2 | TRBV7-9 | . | TGTGCCAGCAGCCCTACTAGCGGGAGTTACGAGCAGTACTTC | CASSPTSGSYEQYF
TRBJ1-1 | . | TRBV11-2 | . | TGTGCCAGCAGCTTAGACTTTTCCGGGAGCACTGAAGCTTTCTTT | CASSLDFSGSTEAFF
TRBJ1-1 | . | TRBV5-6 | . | TGTGCCAGCAGCGCCCTGGGGGGAGGTACTGAAGCTTTCTTT | CASSALGGGTEAFF
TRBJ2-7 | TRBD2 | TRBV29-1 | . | TGCAGCGTGCGGACTAGCGGCTCCTACGAGCAGTACTTC | CSVRTSGSYEQYF
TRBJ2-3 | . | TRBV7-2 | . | TGTGCCAGCAGCGACACTAGTACAGATACGCAGTATTTT | CASSDTSTDTQYF
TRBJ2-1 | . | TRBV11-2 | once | TGTGCCAGCAGCCCCCTGATCGGCAATGAGCAGTTCTTC | CASSPLIGNEQFF
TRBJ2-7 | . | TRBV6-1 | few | TGTGCCAGCAGGCCCAGGGCAAGGGCCTACGAGCAGTACTTC | CASRPRARAYEQYF
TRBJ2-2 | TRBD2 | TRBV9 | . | TGTGCCAGCAGCGTAGGACTAGCGGGATCGGGGATCGGGGAGCTGTTTTTT | CASSVGLAGSGIGELFF
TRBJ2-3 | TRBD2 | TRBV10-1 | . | TGCGCCAGCAGTGCTTCAAGCGGGAGGACAAGCACAGATACGCAGTATTTT | CASSASSGRTSTDTQYF
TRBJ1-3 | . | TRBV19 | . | TGTGCCAGTAGTCCCCCCTCCGGGGGGCCCTCTGGAAACACCATATATTTT | CASSPPSGGPSGNTIYF
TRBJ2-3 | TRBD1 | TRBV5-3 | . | TGTGCCAGAAGCTTGTTTGGAGCAGGGGGTCAGTCACCATCCGGAGATACGCAGTATTTT | CARSLFGAGGQSPSGDTQYF
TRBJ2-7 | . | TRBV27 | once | TGTGCCAGCAGCCTAGGTACGGGATTCTCCTACGAGCAGTACTTC | CASSLGTGFSYEQYF
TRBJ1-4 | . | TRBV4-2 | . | TGTGCCAGCAGCCGCGGGGAAGGACGTGAAAAACTGTTTTTT | CASSRGEGREKLFF
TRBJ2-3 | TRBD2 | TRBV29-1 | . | TGCAGCGCCCGGACCCTACTAGCGGCTCTCGGAGATACGCAGTATTTT | CSARTLLAALGDTQYF
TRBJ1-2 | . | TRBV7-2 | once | TGTGCCAGCAGCGCCACACCCCTGACAGCGCGCTCTTATGGCTACACCTTC | CASSATPLTARSYGYTF
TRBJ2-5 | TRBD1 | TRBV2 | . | TGTGCCAGCGTTAACGACAGGGGAGAAGAGACCCAGTACTTC | CASVNDRGEETQYF
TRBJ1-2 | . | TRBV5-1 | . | TGCGCCAGCAGCTTGTATTCAGGGGACCCTGGCTACACCTTC | CASSLYSGDPGYTF
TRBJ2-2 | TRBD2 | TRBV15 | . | TGTGCCACCAGCAGAGTGCGGGGGACCGGGGAGCTGTTTTTT | CATSRVRGTGELFF
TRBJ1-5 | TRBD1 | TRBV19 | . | TGTGCCAGTAGTCCTTGGGGGACAGGGGGAGGACAGCCCCAGCATTTT | CASSPWGTGGGQPQHF
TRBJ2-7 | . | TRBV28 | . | TGTGCCAGCAGTTTAGTCAACGAGCAGTACTTC | CASSLVNEQYF
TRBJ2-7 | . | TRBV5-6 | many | TGTGCCAGCAGCCTAACCGGGTTTACCTCCTACGAGCAGTACTTC | CASSLTGFTSYEQYF